The entry below describes one T cell receptor (beta chain). Trimming removed 3 bases from V and 2 bases from J; junction bases left unmatched: 2. Germline V gene data show CDR1 as SGHRS and CDR2 as YFSETQ. The CDR3 spans 14 residues. The data were taken from a study of glioma-infiltrating T cells after dendritic cell vaccination. This table comes from immunoSEQ multiplex PCR, and its TCRdb copy is limited to in-frame clones, with some not included. The sample has 49,000 or so clones; approximately 83% are singletons. Sequenced material: blood, taken before dendritic cell vaccination. This TCR was recovered from a human donor with glioblastoma. V gene TRBV5-1 combines with J gene TRBJ2-4; TRBD1 matches at 7 bases. CDR3 nucleotide sequence: TGCGCCAGCAGCTGGGGACAGACCAAAAACATTCAGTACTTC. Protein sequence: CASSWGQTKNIQYF.